This TCR beta chain originates from a study of blood T cell repertoires in COVID-19. Study-level information: Samples representing acute and convalescent COVID-19 were sourced from the United States, Italy and Spain. In each case, the material was cDNA or gDNA derived from T cells, B-cell-depleted T cells, or PBMCs.

As processed by the authors: Cell counts per sample came from amplifying reference gene primers. This table comes from immunoSEQ multiplex PCR, and its TCRdb copy is limited to in-frame clones, with some not included. V and J calls and clone size are given by that table; D and trimming were obtained from the DNA. The sample records 61,000 or so clones, roughly 88% being singletons. The CDR3 runs 14 residues. V lost 0 bases and J lost 9; bases outside the gene matches: 4. Germline lookup yields CDR1 SEHNR and CDR2 FQNEAQ (reference sequence). The sequenced sample consisted of peripheral blood. This rearrangement joins TRBV7-9 to TRBJ2-3; TRBD2 agrees at 9 bases. This TCR derives from a woman aged 80 or over with active COVID-19. The CDR3 reads CASSLATSGGTQYF. The CDR3 nucleotides read TGTGCCAGCAGCTTAGCGACTAGCGGAGGCACGCAGTATTTT.